The 30 T cell receptor beta chains below were found in one sample sequenced in a study of blood T cell repertoires in COVID-19. The data were produced by immunoSEQ multiplex PCR, yet TCRdb's version contains in-frame clones alone and is incomplete. Among about 170,000 clones listed, 88% were seen once. Sequenced input: peripheral blood. These receptors came from a man in his forties or fifties who had recovered from COVID-19.

The J gene is TRBJ1-2, the V gene TRBV7-2; possibly TRBD1 for D (6 bases). Per germline, CDR1 SGHTA and CDR2 FQGNSA. The CDR3 totals 15 residues. V shed 6 bases and J shed 6 bases, with 20 bases lying between them. CDR3 nucleotides: TGTGCCAGCAGGAAGTGGGGGGGGCTCGAGGATGGCTACACCTTC. It specifies CASRKWGGLEDGYTF.

The chain couples TRBV27 to TRBJ1-1; 9 bases are a match to TRBD1. Germline lookup yields CDR1 MNHEY and CDR2 SMNVEV (reference sequence). The length of the CDR3 is 15 residues. V was pared by 6 bases and J by 4 bases, with 9 bases of the junction left unmatched. Here the CDR3 reads CASSRLQQGATEAFF. DNA of the CDR3: TGTGCCAGCAGCCGGCTTCAACAGGGGGCCACTGAAGCTTTCTTT.

This rearrangement joins TRBV2 to TRBJ1-4; 7 bases are a match to TRBD1. The V and J ends lost 1 base and 8 bases, in that order; junction bases with no gene match: 7. This CDR3 region has 15 residues. From germline, CDR1 is SNHLY and CDR2 FYNNEI. CDR3 residues: CASSEGQGGKEKLFF. The CDR3 DNA reads TGTGCCAGCAGTGAAGGACAGGGAGGAAAGGAAAAACTGTTTTTT. The variable domain in full, with the rest retrieved from reference TRBV2 and TRBJ1-4, is EPEVTQTPSHQVTQMGQEVILRCVPISNHLYFYWYRQILGQKVEFLVSFYNNEISEKSEIFDDQFSVERPDGSNFTLKIRSTKLEDSAMYFCASSEGQGGKEKLFFGSGTQLSVL.

This clone has only a few counts. The rearrangement joins TRBV6-2 or TRBV6-3 to TRBJ1-1; D may be TRBD1 (5 bases). CDR3 length: 14 residues. Trimming cost V 6 bases and J 2 bases, with 13 bases left between them. Germline V CDR1 and CDR2: MNHEY, SVGEGT. CDR3 coding DNA: TGTGCCAGCAGCCTGGACACGTTCAACACTGAAGCTTTCTTT. It translates to CASSLDTFNTEAFF.

V usage is TRBV5-1 and J usage is TRBJ2-2; D remains ambiguous. CDR3 size: 14 residues. With 8 bases removed from V and 1 base from J, the gap between germline ends came to 12 bases. Germline loops: CDR1 SGHRS, CDR2 YFSETQ. DNA for the CDR3: TGCGCCAGTACCACAGAGTGGAACACCGGGGAGCTGTTTTTT. Translation gives CASTTEWNTGELFF.

The chain links TRBV27 to TRBJ1-5; perhaps TRBD1 as D (6 bases). Germline V lookup: CDR1 MNHEY, CDR2 SMNVEV (reference sequence). This CDR3 comprises 16 residues. Trimming pared 4 bases from V and 4 bases from J, leaving 17 bases between. DNA of the CDR3: TGTGCCAGCAGTTCCCTGATAGGGGGTCGAAATCAGCCCCAGCATTTT. Protein: CASSSLIGGRNQPQHF.

This clone was observed a handful of times. V usage is TRBV11-2 and J usage is TRBJ2-5; tentative D call: TRBD1 (5 bases). With 0 bases removed from V and 5 bases from J, the gap between germline ends came to 25 bases. In germline, CDR1 is SGHAT, CDR2 FQNNGV. The CDR3 has 19 amino acids. The DNA of the CDR3 is TGTGCCAGCAGCTTAGATCTGATGTTCAGGACAAACACGCGGGAGACCCAGTACTTC. Residues: CASSLDLMFRTNTRETQYF.

The rearrangement joins TRBV5-6 to TRBJ1-1, with a tentative D call TRBD1 (5 bases). Germline lookup yields CDR1 SGHDT and CDR2 YYEEEE. Trimming left V 4 bases short and J 0 bases short, with 10 bases between. CDR3 size: 14 residues. CDR3 amino acids: CASSGDRLNTEAFF. The CDR3 DNA is TGTGCCAGCAGCGGTGACAGATTGAACACTGAAGCTTTCTTT. The variable domain in full, with the rest retrieved from reference TRBV5-6 and TRBJ1-1, is DAGVTQSPTHLIKTRGQQVTLRCSPKSGHDTVSWYQQALGQGPQFIFQYYEEEERQRGNFPDRFSGHQFPNYSSELNVNALLLGDSALYLCASSGDRLNTEAFFGQGTRLTVV.

The chain uses TRBV5-1 and TRBJ1-5, with a possible D match to TRBD1 (5 bases). Trimming removed 1 base from V and 3 bases from J, with 11 bases in between. The CDR3 extends over 15 amino acids. Germline V gene lookup returns CDR1 SGHRS and CDR2 YFSETQ. The CDR3 nucleotides are TGCGCCAGCAGCTTGAGATCAGGGTCCAATCAGCCCCAGCATTTT. Protein sequence: CASSLRSGSNQPQHF.

This chain links TRBV6-1 with TRBJ1-5; D remains ambiguous. Trimming took 2 bases from V and 10 from J, leaving 9 bases between them. The CDR3 consists of 12 residues. CDR1 is MNHNS and CDR2 is SASEGT in the germline V gene. In DNA form, the CDR3 reads TGTGCCAGCAGTGAACCAGGCGTCCCCCAGCATTTT. Encoded protein: CASSEPGVPQHF.

V usage is TRBV19 and J usage is TRBJ2-1; D remains ambiguous. Germline CDR1 and CDR2: LNHDA and SQIVND (reference sequence). V was cut by 4 bases and J by 0 bases, with 13 bases left in between. This CDR3 contains 16 residues. The CDR3 coding sequence is TGTGCCAGTAGTAGAGACCTAACCGGCTCCTACAATGAGCAGTTCTTC. Its translation: CASSRDLTGSYNEQFF.

This chain uses TRBV25-1 with TRBJ2-7, with 11 bases fitting TRBD1. The V and J ends lost 3 bases and 4 bases, in that order; junction bases with no gene match: 5. Germline CDR1 reads MGHDK; CDR2 reads SYGVNS. There are 15 residues in the CDR3. The CDR3 region is CASSEGGTGGYEQYF. The CDR3 nucleotides are TGTGCCAGCAGTGAGGGGGGGACAGGGGGTTACGAGCAGTACTTC.

The gene calls are TRBV14 and TRBJ1-1; D remains unclear. There are 13 residues in the CDR3. V shed 3 bases and J shed 1 base, with 6 bases lying between them. CDR1 SGHDN and CDR2 FVKESK come from the germline V gene. The DNA of the CDR3 is TGTGCCAGCAGCCAGTGGCAGAACACTGAAGCTTTCTTT. Translating it yields CASSQWQNTEAFF.

The chain recombines TRBV28 with TRBJ2-2; D not resolved. The CDR3 runs to 14 residues. CDR1 and CDR2 (germline): MDHEN, SYDVKM. The V gene lost 2 bases and the J gene lost 1 base, with 5 bases spanning the gap. This chain's CDR3 is CASSLTENTGELFF. The DNA for the CDR3 is TGTGCCAGCAGTTTAACAGAGAACACCGGGGAGCTGTTTTTT.

The chain employs TRBV6-2 or TRBV6-3 and TRBJ1-2; possible D gene TRBD1, 6 bases. Germline V lookup: CDR1 MNHEY, CDR2 SVGEGT. This CDR3 is built from 14 residues. The V and J ends lost 3 bases and 8 bases respectively, with 16 bases between them. CDR3 region: CASSYSGTQTGYTF. CDR3 nucleotide sequence: TGTGCCAGCAGTTATAGTGGGACACAAACCGGCTACACCTTC.

The rearrangement uses TRBV7-2 and TRBJ2-2; 15 bases agree with TRBD2. V gave up 3 bases and J gave up 6 bases; unmatched junction bases: 5. CDR1 is SGHTA and CDR2 is FQGNSA in the germline V gene. CDR3 size: 17 residues. The CDR3 coding sequence is TGTGCCAGCAGCTTGGGACTAGCGGGGGGCAGAGCCGGGGAGCTGTTTTTT. Protein product: CASSLGLAGGRAGELFF.

The rearrangement joins TRBV6-5 to TRBJ2-7; perhaps TRBD2 as D (6 bases). The CDR3 spans 15 residues. V gave up 2 bases and J gave up 8 bases, with 19 bases separating them. CDR1 is MNHEY and CDR2 is SVGAGI in the germline V gene. Written as DNA, the CDR3 is TGTGCCAGCAGTTACGGAGGGGCCCTTCTAGGCCAGCAGTACTTC. Its protein is CASSYGGALLGQQYF.

This clone has a single count. This chain joins TRBV7-6 and TRBJ2-7; TRBD2 might be the D (6 bases). CDR1 is SGHVS and CDR2 is FNYEAQ in the germline V gene. The CDR3 is 17 amino acids. V lost 1 base and J lost 0, with 16 bases in between. Here the CDR3 reads CASSLGTGGKSSYEQYF. In DNA form, the CDR3 reads TGTGCCAGCAGCTTAGGGACCGGCGGGAAGAGCTCCTACGAGCAGTACTTC.

V gene TRBV3-1 (or the pseudogene TRBV3-2) combines with J gene TRBJ2-1; a possible D gene is TRBD1 (6 bases). CDR3 length equals 14 residues. V was shortened by 0 bases and J by 10 bases, with 13 bases between the two germline ends. CDR1 and CDR2 from the germline V gene are LGHDT and YNNKEL (reference sequence). The CDR3 DNA follows: TGTGCCAGCAGCCAAGAACGTGGGGGCCGGGAGCAGTTCTTC. Translating gives CASSQERGGREQFF.

The genes are TRBV5-1 and TRBJ2-2; 9 nucleotides agree with TRBD1. V shed 3 bases, J shed 4 bases, and the junction held 4 bases outside the gene matches. Germline V lookup: CDR1 SGHRS, CDR2 YFSETQ. The CDR3 length is 15 residues. This chain's CDR3 is CASSWTGAGTGELFF. CDR3 sequence (DNA): TGCGCCAGCAGCTGGACAGGGGCGGGCACCGGGGAGCTGTTTTTT.

This rearrangement joins TRBV6-2 or TRBV6-3 to TRBJ2-1; no firm D call. Trimming shortened V by 5 bases and J by 0 bases, and 5 bases separated the two germline ends. This CDR3 contains 13 residues. Germline V gene data show CDR1 as MNHEY and CDR2 as SVGEGT. The CDR3 is CASSSLSYNEQFF. The CDR3 DNA follows: TGTGCCAGCAGTAGCCTCTCCTACAATGAGCAGTTCTTC.

The chain couples TRBV7-3 to TRBJ2-3; 8 bases fit TRBD1. The J segment lost 3 bases and the V segment lost 2 bases, leaving 7 bases of the junction unmatched. CDR1 SGHTA and CDR2 FQGTGA come from the germline V gene. The CDR3 loop spans 16 amino acids. CDR3 in DNA: TGTGCCAGCAGCTTACTCGCAGGGGGCGAAACAGATACGCAGTATTTT. This encodes CASSLLAGGETDTQYF. Complete variable domain (other parts from reference TRBV7-3 and TRBJ2-3): GAGVSQTPSNKVTEKGKYVELRCDPISGHTALYWYRQSLGQGPEFLIYFQGTGAADDSGLPNDRFFAVRPEGSVSTLKIQRTERGDSAVYLCASSLLAGGETDTQYFGPGTRLTVL.

The chain has TRBV6-4 and TRBJ1-6, with 8 bases aligning to TRBD1. The CDR3 totals 15 residues. Germline V CDR1 and CDR2: MRHNA, SNTAGT. Trimming removed 8 bases from V and 6 bases from J; junction bases left unmatched: 9. CDR3 loop: CASRRQGMVNSPLHF. CDR3 sequence (DNA): TGTGCCAGCCGACGACAGGGGATGGTTAATTCACCCCTCCACTTT.

V and J are TRBV5-6 and TRBJ1-1; D perhaps matches TRBD1 (5 bases). V was trimmed by 6 bases and J by 5 bases, leaving 17 bases between them. CDR3 length: 14 residues. CDR1 SGHDT and CDR2 YYEEEE come from the germline V gene. As DNA, the CDR3 is TGTGCCAGCACCCCGGCCGGAGGGGAGACTGAAGCTTTCTTT. This sequence encodes CASTPAGGETEAFF.

The chain combines TRBV11-2 with TRBJ1-2, with no clear D. The CDR3 contains 14 residues. The ends were cut back, 5 bases at V and 4 bases at J, with 14 bases in the middle. Germline V CDR1 and CDR2: SGHAT, FQNNGV. The CDR3 loop reads CASSTRLQLYGYTF. The CDR3 DNA follows: TGTGCCAGCAGCACGCGACTACAGCTCTATGGCTACACCTTC.

V gene TRBV7-9 combines with J gene TRBJ2-2; 12 bases align to TRBD1. V was pared by 5 bases and J by 7 bases, with 5 bases of the junction left unmatched. The CDR3 is made up of 15 amino acids. Germline assignment: CDR1 SEHNR and CDR2 FQNEAQ (reference sequence). The CDR3 is CASSPGTGGNGELFF. The CDR3 region has the DNA TGTGCCAGCAGCCCCGGGACAGGGGGCAACGGGGAGCTGTTTTTT.

The chain links TRBV1 to TRBJ2-5; TRBD2 is taken as the D call from the table, unchecked against the DNA. TRBV1 is a documented pseudogene. The CDR3 totals 15 residues. The CDR3 bases are TGCACCAGCAGCCAGGTTCTAGCGGGGGTGGAGACCCAGTACTTC. Translation gives CTSSQVLAGVETQYF.

This chain connects TRBV5-1 to TRBJ2-3; D ambiguous. Trimming removed 3 bases from V and 3 bases from J, with 5 bases in between. This CDR3 spans 12 amino acids. Germline-derived CDR1 and CDR2 are SGHRS and YFSETQ. CDR3 DNA sequence: TGCGCCAGCAGCTACACGACAGATACGCAGTATTTT. This translates into CASSYTTDTQYF.

The chain uses TRBV4-3 and TRBJ2-1; D perhaps matches TRBD2 (5 bases). This CDR3 has 12 residues. V was trimmed by 8 bases and J by 10 bases, leaving 15 bases between them. Germline V gene data show CDR1 as LGHNA and CDR2 as YSLEER. The CDR3 region has the DNA TGCGCCAGCGGAAAACTAGGGTGGGAGCAGTTCTTC. Residues: CASGKLGWEQFF.

The genes are TRBV10-3 and TRBJ1-5, with a weak D call TRBD1 (5 bases). The CDR3 covers 14 residues. The germline gives CDR1 ENHRY, CDR2 SYGVKD. Trimming removed 3 bases at V and 4 bases at J, with 10 bases between. As DNA, the CDR3 is TGTGCCATCAGTGAAACAGGAGTTAATCAGCCCCAGCATTTT. Protein: CAISETGVNQPQHF.